These 19 T cell receptor beta chains were sequenced from one sample in a study of T cell responses to AZD1222 COVID-19 vaccine. The repertoire was sequenced with immunoSEQ multiplex PCR; TCRdb's copy has only in-frame clones and lacks some. In the table there are under 150,000 clones, roughly nine tenths of which are singletons. The sample here was peripheral blood, taken 28 days after the second AZD1222 dose. The receptor set was obtained from an adult who received the AZD1222 COVID-19 vaccine.

This chain joins TRBV6-2 or TRBV6-3 and TRBJ1-1, with TRBD1 as a possible D gene (6 bases). V gave up 4 bases and J gave up 5 bases, with 17 bases separating them. From germline, CDR1 is MNHEY and CDR2 SVGEGT. The CDR3 length is 15 residues. The CDR3 protein is CASSSPGQSGTEAFF. The CDR3 DNA sequence: TGTGCCAGCAGTTCCCCGGGACAAAGCGGGACTGAAGCTTTCTTT.

The chain is built from TRBV7-9 and TRBJ2-5; 7 nucleotides align to TRBD2. Unmatched junction bases numbered 8, after V lost 7 bases and J lost 3 bases. The CDR3 covers 14 residues. Germline V gene lookup returns CDR1 SEHNR and CDR2 FQNEAQ (reference sequence). DNA of the CDR3: TGTGCCAGCACTTCCAGGACTAGGGAAGAGACCCAGTACTTC. It translates to CASTSRTREETQYF.

The rearrangement links TRBV4-1 to TRBJ2-2; 11 positions agree with TRBD2. The V gene's germline CDR1 is MGHRA and CDR2 YSYEKL. The CDR3 is made up of 16 amino acids. Losses at the gene ends were 0 bases for V and 4 bases for J; bases not matched to a gene: 1. CDR3 amino acids: CASSQEGTSGTGELFF. For the CDR3, the DNA is TGCGCCAGCAGCCAAGAGGGGACTAGCGGCACCGGGGAGCTGTTTTTT.

The V and J genes are TRBV6-6 and TRBJ1-2, with D possibly being TRBD1 (5 bases). This CDR3 spans 15 amino acids. Deletions cut 0 bases from V and 0 bases from J, with 8 bases between. Looked up from germline, CDR1 is MNHNY and CDR2 is SVGAGI (reference sequence). As DNA, the CDR3 is TGTGCCAGCAGTTACTCAACAGGCTCTAACTATGGCTACACCTTC. Protein: CASSYSTGSNYGYTF.

The genes are TRBV12-5 and TRBJ2-1, with 8 bases matching TRBD2. Germline V gene data show CDR1 as LGHNT and CDR2 as FRNRAP. With V trimmed by 0 bases and J by 8 bases, 6 bases remained unmatched. The CDR3 spans 15 residues. The CDR3 sequence: CASGLVSGGPDEQFF. CDR3 DNA: TGTGCTAGTGGTTTGGTATCGGGAGGGCCCGATGAGCAGTTCTTC. Full variable domain (remainder filled in from reference TRBV12-5 and TRBJ2-1): DARVTQTPRHKVTEMGQEVTMRCQPILGHNTVFWYRQTMMQGLELLAYFRNRAPLDDSGMPKDRFSAEMPDATLATLKIQPSEPRDSAVYFCASGLVSGGPDEQFFGPGTRLTVL.

The chain employs TRBV11-3 and TRBJ2-7, with TRBD2 matching 13 bases. There are 18 residues in the CDR3. Unmatched junction bases numbered 10, after V lost 4 bases and J lost 1 base. Germline loops: CDR1 SGHNT, CDR2 YENEEA. The CDR3 loop reads CASSSDKGLAGFSYEQYV. The CDR3 DNA reads as TGTGCCAGCAGCTCAGATAAGGGACTAGCGGGGTTTTCCTACGAGCAGTACGTC.

This clone was observed once. This rearrangement joins TRBV11-2 to TRBJ1-6; 10 bases match TRBD1. Germline CDR1 SGHAT, CDR2 FQNNGV. V shed 4 bases and J 2 bases; nucleotides not matched to a gene: 8. The CDR3 covers 18 residues. The CDR3 spells CASSSSPGTGAYNSPLHF. CDR3 DNA sequence: TGTGCCAGCAGCTCGTCCCCCGGGACAGGGGCCTATAATTCACCCCTCCACTTT.

The chain couples TRBV4-1 to TRBJ2-3; 9 bases agree with TRBD2. This CDR3 is 17 amino acids long. The germline CDR1 and CDR2 sequences are MGHRA and YSYEKL. V shed 2 bases, J shed 3 bases, and the junction held 9 bases outside the gene matches. The CDR3 nucleotides are TGCGCCAGCAGCCAAACCCGGGCGGGAGGGCCTACAGATACGCAGTATTTT. Its protein product is CASSQTRAGGPTDTQYF.

The J gene is TRBJ2-1, the V gene TRBV11-2, with 7 bases that match TRBD1. After removal of 4 bases from V and 7 bases from J, the junction contained 4 bases not matched to a gene. The germline V gene has CDR1 SGHAT and CDR2 FQNNGV. This CDR3 region has 13 residues. DNA for the CDR3: TGTGCCAGCAGCTATCTGACAGGGAATGAGCAGTTCTTC. Its translation: CASSYLTGNEQFF.

This clone was seen only once. The chain employs TRBV7-2 and TRBJ2-5; D may be TRBD2 (5 bases). Trimming took off 3 bases at V and 5 bases at J, with 13 bases between the two ends. The CDR3 contains 14 residues. CDR1 and CDR2 (germline): SGHTA, FQGNSA. This chain's CDR3 is CASSFPGIGETQYF. CDR3 bases: TGTGCCAGCAGCTTCCCGGGAATCGGGGAGACCCAGTACTTC.

This sequence joins TRBV19 and TRBJ2-3; TRBD1 might be the D (5 bases). The length of the CDR3 is 13 residues. Per germline, CDR1 LNHDA and CDR2 SQIVND (reference sequence). V shed 2 bases and J shed 3 bases, with 6 bases lying between them. CDR3 residues: CASSIQGTDTQYF. The CDR3 DNA sequence: TGTGCCAGTAGTATACAGGGTACAGATACGCAGTATTTT.

DNA of the CDR3: TGTGCCAGCTCACCACCGAGGGGAGCGGTCACTGAAGCTTTCTTT. This encodes CASSPPRGAVTEAFF. The rearrangement joins TRBV18 to TRBJ1-1, with D possibly matching TRBD1 (5 bases). This CDR3 region has 15 residues. The V and J ends lost 0 bases and 4 bases respectively, with 12 bases between them. Per the germline V gene, CDR1 is KGHSH and CDR2 is LQKENI.

This clone was seen only a few times. The chain employs TRBV6-2 or TRBV6-3 and TRBJ2-1; D gene unclear. The V end lost 6 bases, the J end lost 8 bases, and 8 bases lay between the germline ends. The CDR3 loop spans 11 amino acids. Germline loops: CDR1 MNHEY, CDR2 SVGEGT. In DNA, the CDR3 is TGTGCCAGCAGCCCTCTGTATGAGCAGTTCTTC. Amino acid sequence: CASSPLYEQFF.

V gene TRBV6-5 combines with J gene TRBJ1-1; 8 bases line up with TRBD1. The CDR3 contains 14 residues. Trimming removed 5 bases from V and 7 bases from J; junction bases left unmatched: 9. CDR1 and CDR2 from the germline V gene are MNHEY and SVGAGI. CDR3 sequence: CASSRSRTGNEAFF. DNA for the CDR3: TGTGCCAGCAGTCGGTCTCGGACAGGGAATGAAGCTTTCTTT.

This clone was counted a single time. The chain combines TRBV28 with TRBJ1-4, with a weak D call TRBD1 (6 bases). Trimming took 1 base from V and 3 from J, leaving 9 bases between them. The CDR3 has 15 residues. Germline V gene lookup returns CDR1 MDHEN and CDR2 SYDVKM. For the CDR3, the DNA is TGTGCCAGCAGTTTATCTTCAGGGGCTAATGAAAAACTGTTTTTT. Its translation is CASSLSSGANEKLFF.

The rearrangement joins TRBV19 to TRBJ1-1; D is undetermined. The CDR3 has 13 amino acids. Trimming left V 4 bases short and J 7 bases short, with 13 bases between. The germline gives CDR1 LNHDA, CDR2 SQIVND (reference sequence). This chain's CDR3 is CASSTTGRLEAFF. The CDR3 DNA reads TGTGCCAGTAGTACCACCGGCCGCCTTGAAGCTTTCTTT.

This rearrangement joins TRBV7-6 to TRBJ1-1, with D unresolved. The germline V gene has CDR1 SGHVS and CDR2 FNYEAQ. This CDR3 region has 15 residues. The V end was cut by 5 bases, the J end by 0 bases, with 13 bases between. CDR3 sequence reads: CASSIAADMNTEAFF. The CDR3 DNA follows: TGTGCCAGCAGCATCGCCGCGGATATGAACACTGAAGCTTTCTTT.

The V and J genes are TRBV7-9 and TRBJ1-2; 11 positions match TRBD1. The V gene end was trimmed by 5 bases and the J gene end by 4 bases; junction bases not matched to a gene: 12. This CDR3 has 17 residues. Germline V CDR1 and CDR2: SEHNR, FQNEAQ (reference sequence). CDR3 nucleotide sequence: TGTGCCAGCAGCCCCCCCGGGACAGGGGGGTCCTCCTATGGCTACACCTTC. Its protein is CASSPPGTGGSSYGYTF.

The chain uses TRBV5-6 and TRBJ1-6; unclear D gene. The CDR3 is 15 amino acids. Germline V gives CDR1 SGHDT, CDR2 YYEEEE. V lost 1 base to trimming and J lost 2 bases, with 7 bases between them. The DNA for the CDR3 is TGTGCCAGCAGCTTGCGGGCGGCCTATAATTCACCCCTCCACTTT. Protein: CASSLRAAYNSPLHF.